This T cell receptor beta chain is drawn from a study of Ad26.COV2.S vaccination and SARS-CoV-2 variants. For the study at large: Intramuscular Ad26.COV2.S doses were given once or twice, 56 days apart. Study-level findings and limits: Spike-specific responses of CD8+ and CD4+ T cells were reported to display substantial breadth after vaccination. Vaccinees displayed broader spike-specific TCR repertoires than placebo recipients.

Treatment described: some 19 received Ad26.COV2.S at low or high dose, single or two shots; 5 received placebo; per-sample allocation not given. Each sample was drawn 63 days after the first injection (of vaccine or placebo). An Ad26 vector was used to express Wuhan-strain SARS-CoV-2 spike as the vaccine. TCRdb's table, derived via immunoSEQ multiplex PCR, lists solely in-frame clones and lacks some. The data contain a few hundred thousand clones, approximately 90% of them singletons. As for this clone: Its antigen is as yet unknown.

The V and J ends lost 5 bases and 5 bases respectively, with 22 bases between them. CDR3 length: 17 amino acids. CDR1 and CDR2 (germline): LNHDA, SQIVND (reference sequence). This TCR was recovered from a person between 18 and 60 years old who received the Ad26.COV2.S COVID-19 vaccine or a placebo. This chain joins TRBV19 and TRBJ1-5; TRBD1 might be the D (6 bases). The source was peripheral blood, collected in a trial of Ad26.COV2.S vaccine versus placebo. The CDR3 DNA sequence: TGTGCCAGTAGTCCCCTCTGGGACACCCAACGGGATCAGCCCCAGCATTTT. This codes for CASSPLWDTQRDQPQHF.